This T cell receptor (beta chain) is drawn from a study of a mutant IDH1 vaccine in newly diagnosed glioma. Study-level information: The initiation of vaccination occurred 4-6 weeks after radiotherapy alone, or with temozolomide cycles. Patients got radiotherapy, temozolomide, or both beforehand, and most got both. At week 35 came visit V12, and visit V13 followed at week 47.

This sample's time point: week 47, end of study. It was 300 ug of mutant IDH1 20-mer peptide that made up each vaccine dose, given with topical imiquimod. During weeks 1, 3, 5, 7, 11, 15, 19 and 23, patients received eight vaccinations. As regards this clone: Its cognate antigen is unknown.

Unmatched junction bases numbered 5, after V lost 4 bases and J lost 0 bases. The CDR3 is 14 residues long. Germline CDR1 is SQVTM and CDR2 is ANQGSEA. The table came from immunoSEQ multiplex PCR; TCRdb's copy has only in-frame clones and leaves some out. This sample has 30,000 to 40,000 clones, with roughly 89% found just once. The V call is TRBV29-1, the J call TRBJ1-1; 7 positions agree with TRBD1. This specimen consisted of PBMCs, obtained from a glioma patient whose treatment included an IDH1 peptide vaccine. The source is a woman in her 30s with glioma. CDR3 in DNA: TGCAGCGTTGTCCGGGACAGCATGAACACTGAAGCTTTCTTT. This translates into CSVVRDSMNTEAFF.